This TCR beta chain comes out of a study of blood T cell repertoires in COVID-19. On the study more broadly: Acute-phase and convalescent COVID-19 samples originated in the United States, Italy and Spain. Sources were T cells, B-cell-depleted T cells, or PBMCs; the material itself was cDNA or gDNA.

V lost 3 bases to trimming and J lost 5 bases, with 7 bases between them. The CDR3 runs 13 residues. CDR1 is SEHNR and CDR2 is FQNEAQ in the germline V gene (reference sequence). Original handling: How many nucleated cells were present was estimated from reference gene primer amplification. Profiling relied on immunoSEQ multiplex PCR, and the TCRdb table lists in-frame clones only, not all of them. V, J and clone size derive from that table, while D and trimming were established from the DNA sequence. The table shows 250,000 to 350,000 clones, with 75% to 90% occurring only once. Seattle enrolled patients during active infection and tracked them longitudinally. This clone was counted a few times.

The V gene is TRBV7-9, the J gene TRBJ2-2; D is perhaps TRBD2 (5 bases). This clonotype was sampled from a woman in her 30s with COVID-19, enrolled during active disease. Sequenced sample: peripheral blood. CDR3 sequence: CASSFGGTGELFF. CDR3 bases: TGTGCCAGCAGCTTTGGCGGGACCGGGGAGCTGTTTTTT.